The entry that follows covers one T cell receptor (beta chain) sequence. The antigen remains unidentified. CDR1 and CDR2 from the germline V gene are SGHNT and YENEEA. Trimming took 3 bases from V and 7 from J; bases not matched to a gene: 4. This CDR3 region has 14 residues. Vbeta (60) and Jbeta (13) primers were used in the PCR. The assay was immunoSEQ multiplex PCR, and TCRdb's table has in-frame clones only and misses some. The profile shows 120,000 to 150,000 clones, around 79% of them singletons. This record belongs to a study of cytomegalovirus exposure and HLA in healthy donors. About the study: HLA-typed donors were the source of tens of millions of unique TCRs held in an early data release.

Overall study results and limits: A later analysis revealed that TCR association rates differed between HLA loci, peaking at DRB1 and bottoming out at HLA-C. Presence/absence analyses took donor sequencing depth as roughly uniform. In a later analysis, V- and J-gene trimming of beta chains associated with a DCLRE1C missense variant, replicated independently.

Sequenced sample: PBMCs. This chain connects TRBV11-3 to TRBJ2-2; 8 bases are a match to TRBD1. The receptor's source is a man between 35 and 55 years old in good health and CMV-seropositive. Written as DNA, the CDR3 is TGTGCCAGCAGCTTTGGGACAGGTGGCGGGGAGCTGTTTTTT. It translates to CASSFGTGGGELFF.